These T cell receptor beta chains were read from a single sample in a study of CD8 T cells in ankylosing spondylitis. One entry per CDR3 protein, called by TCRdb with MiXCR from the 5' RACE reads. Of approximately 250,000 distinct CDR3 sequences in the sample, 8% to 9% were seen once. The sample taken for sequencing was blood, either unsorted or a sorted T cell fraction (not recorded which). The receptors come from a female donor with ankylosing spondylitis or in good health (not recorded which). CDR3s include the opening cysteine and the closing phenylalanine or tryptophan. The D gene is left open where the match is weak. The size field is filled for only some rows; it gives once, few, many or a size class.

v_call,j_call,d_call,clone_size,cdr3_nt,cdr3_aa
TRBV3-1,TRBJ2-1,.,many,TGTGCCAGCAGCCATTCTCCGACGGGTGAGCAGTTCTTC,CASSHSPTGEQFF
TRBV20-1,TRBJ2-1,TRBD2,many,TGCAGTGCTAGAGTGTCTAGCGGCAATAGGGCCTACAATGAGCAGTTCTTC,CSARVSSGNRAYNEQFF
TRBV7-9,TRBJ2-7,.,many,TGTGCCAGCAGCCTACAAGACCTCTACGAGCAGTACTTC,CASSLQDLYEQYF
TRBV15,TRBJ2-1,.,many,TGTGCCGGTAACAATGAGCAGTTCTTC,CAGNNEQFF
TRBV5-1,TRBJ2-1,TRBD2,many,TGCGCCAGCAGCCCGGGACTAGCGGGAGGGCTAGAAAATGAGCAGTTCTTC,CASSPGLAGGLENEQFF
TRBV6-2/TRBV6-3,TRBJ2-1,.,.,TGTGCCAGCAGCCCTGTAAGAAATGAGCAGTTCTTC,CASSPVRNEQFF
TRBV20-1,TRBJ2-2,TRBD2,few,TGCAGTGCTAGAGACCTAAGGCGGGGGACCACCGGGGAGCTGTTTTTT,CSARDLRRGTTGELFF
TRBV5-1,TRBJ2-1,TRBD2,many,TGCGCCAGCAGCCCGAGCGGGGACAATGAGCAGTTCTTC,CASSPSGDNEQFF
TRBV7-2,TRBJ2-2,TRBD2,.,TGTGCCAGCAGCTGGCCCGGGGGGGCCGGGGAGCTGTTTTTT,CASSWPGGAGELFF
TRBV5-1,TRBJ1-1,TRBD1,many,TGCGCCAGCAGCCCCGGACAGGGGGTCACTGAAGCTTTCTTT,CASSPGQGVTEAFF
TRBV6-2/TRBV6-3,TRBJ1-5,TRBD1,many,TGTGCCAGCAGTCGCGGACAGGGGTCACCCAATCAGCCCCAGCATTTT,CASSRGQGSPNQPQHF
TRBV7-2,TRBJ2-4,.,few,TGTGCCAGCAGCTTAGCAGAGGGTATTGACATTCAGTACTTC,CASSLAEGIDIQYF
TRBV20-1,TRBJ1-2,.,many,TGCAGTGCCAACCCGGCTTCCACCGTCGCAGGTCGTGGCTACACCTTC,CSANPASTVAGRGYTF
TRBV20-1,TRBJ2-5,TRBD2,few,TGCAGTGCTGCCAGACTAGCGGGAGGGCAAGAGACCCAGTACTTC,CSAARLAGGQETQYF
TRBV7-8,TRBJ2-1,TRBD1,many,TGTGCCAGCAGCGGGAAGACAGGGTCAAATGAGCAGTTCTTC,CASSGKTGSNEQFF